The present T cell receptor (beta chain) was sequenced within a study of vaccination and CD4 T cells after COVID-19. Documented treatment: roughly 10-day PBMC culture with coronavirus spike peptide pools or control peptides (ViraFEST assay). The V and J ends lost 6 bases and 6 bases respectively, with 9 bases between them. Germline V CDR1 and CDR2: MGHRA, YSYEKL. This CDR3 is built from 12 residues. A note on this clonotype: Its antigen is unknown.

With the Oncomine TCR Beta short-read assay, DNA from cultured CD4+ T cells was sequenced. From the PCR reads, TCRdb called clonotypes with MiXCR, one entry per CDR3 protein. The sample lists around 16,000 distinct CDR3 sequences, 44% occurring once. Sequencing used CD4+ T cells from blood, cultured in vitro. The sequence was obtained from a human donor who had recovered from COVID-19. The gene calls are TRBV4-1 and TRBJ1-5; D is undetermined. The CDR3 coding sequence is TGCGCCAGCAGTCTGGTTGGTCAGCCCCAGCATTTT. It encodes CASSLVGQPQHF.